Shown below are 20 T cell receptor beta chains from a single sample sequenced in a study of blood T cell repertoires in COVID-19. Method: immunoSEQ multiplex PCR; TCRdb's copy keeps in-frame clones and lacks some. The repertoire includes about 150,000 clones, 85% to 90% of them detected once, and 2% to 3% sits in the top ten. Material: peripheral blood. The receptor set was obtained from a woman older than 75 with COVID-19, enrolled during active disease.

This sequence joins TRBV2 and TRBJ1-5; D is unclear. CDR3 size: 15 residues. CDR1 SNHLY and CDR2 FYNNEI come from the germline V gene. The V gene lost 5 bases and the J gene lost 0 bases, with 11 bases spanning the gap. Written as DNA, the CDR3 is TGTGCCAGCAGTTGGACTCAAGTTAGCAATCAGCCCCAGCATTTT. It is translated as CASSWTQVSNQPQHF.

The chain couples TRBV19 to TRBJ2-6, with D possibly TRBD1 on 6 matching bases. Germline V CDR1 and CDR2: LNHDA, SQIVND (reference sequence). The CDR3 runs 15 residues. With 5 bases removed from V and 0 bases from J, the gap between germline ends came to 8 bases. The CDR3 sequence is CASSEQGSGANVLTF. In nucleotides, the CDR3 is TGTGCCAGTAGTGAACAGGGCTCTGGGGCCAACGTCCTGACTTTC.

The CDR3 DNA sequence: TGTGCCAGCAGTGATCTAGGGCAGGGGATCAACGAGCAGTACTTC. This translates into CASSDLGQGINEQYF. The V call is TRBV2, the J call TRBJ2-7; tentative D call: TRBD1 (6 bases). The V and J ends lost 3 bases and 5 bases respectively, with 17 bases between them. This CDR3 comprises 15 residues. The germline CDR1 and CDR2 sequences are SNHLY and FYNNEI.

This chain uses TRBV7-3 with TRBJ2-1, with TRBD2 matching 10 bases. The CDR3 totals 17 residues. The J segment lost 10 bases and the V segment lost 1 base, leaving 13 bases of the junction unmatched. CDR1 SGHTA and CDR2 FQGTGA come from the germline V gene. This chain's CDR3 is CASSLKGLASGSDEQFF. CDR3 sequence (DNA): TGTGCCAGCAGCTTAAAAGGCTTGGCTAGCGGGAGCGACGAGCAGTTCTTC.

The chain couples TRBV19 to TRBJ1-4; TRBD1 agrees at 7 bases. Germline loops: CDR1 LNHDA, CDR2 SQIVND (reference sequence). The junction had 12 bases not matched to a gene; V was cut back by 5 bases and J by 0 bases. The CDR3 has 18 amino acids. The CDR3 nucleotides are TGTGCCAGTAGTTTCTCCCCGGGACAGCCTCCAACTAATGAAAAACTGTTTTTT. Protein sequence: CASSFSPGQPPTNEKLFF.

This chain links TRBV5-1 with TRBJ2-7; tentatively, D is TRBD1 (5 bases). This CDR3 is 14 amino acids long. The V gene lost 1 base and the J gene lost 0 bases, with 8 bases spanning the gap. The germline V gene encodes CDR1 SGHRS and CDR2 YFSETQ. Written as DNA, the CDR3 is TGCGCCAGCAGCTTGCACAGGAGCTCCTACGAGCAGTACTTC. Translating it yields CASSLHRSSYEQYF.

V and J are TRBV7-9 and TRBJ1-1, with D tentatively TRBD1 (6 bases). This CDR3 contains 14 residues. Germline V gives CDR1 SEHNR, CDR2 FQNEAQ (reference sequence). V was pared by 5 bases and J by 1 base, with 11 bases between. The CDR3 DNA reads TGTGCCAGCAGCATGACAGGAACGAACACTGAAGCTTTCTTT. Amino acid sequence: CASSMTGTNTEAFF. Supplemented by reference TRBV7-9 and TRBJ1-1, the full variable domain reads DTGVSQNPRHKITKRGQNVTFRCDPISEHNRLYWYRQTLGQGPEFLTYFQNEAQLEKSRLLSDRFSAERPKGSFSTLEIQRTEQGDSAMYLCASSMTGTNTEAFFGQGTRLTVV.

The sample holds many counts of this clone. This chain joins TRBV2 and TRBJ1-1, with 7 bases aligning to TRBD1. The CDR3 contains 14 residues. From germline, CDR1 is SNHLY and CDR2 FYNNEI. Germline trimming cut 10 bases from V and 2 bases from J; bases unmatched to any gene: 10. CDR3 region: CATHRQGGNTEAFF. CDR3 nucleotides: TGTGCCACACACAGACAGGGAGGTAACACTGAAGCTTTCTTT.

This clone was picked up one time. This chain links TRBV7-2 with TRBJ2-7, with a tentative D call TRBD2 (5 bases). From germline, CDR1 is SGHTA and CDR2 FQGNSA. The germline V and J ends were trimmed by 5 bases and 1 base, with 18 bases remaining between them. The CDR3 is 16 residues long. For the CDR3, the DNA is TGTGCCAGCAGCCAATCCCCCTCGCGGGCTTCCTACGAGCAGTACTTC. Protein product: CASSQSPSRASYEQYF.

The chain combines TRBV12-3 or TRBV12-4 with TRBJ1-1; D perhaps matches TRBD1 (5 bases). V was trimmed by 5 bases and J by 2 bases, leaving 9 bases between them. The length of the CDR3 is 13 residues. CDR3 sequence: CASSPQGNTEAFF. CDR3 sequence (DNA): TGTGCCAGCAGTCCTCAGGGTAACACTGAAGCTTTCTTT.

The chain is built from TRBV10-3 and TRBJ1-1; D not certain. V was shortened by 6 bases and J by 5 bases, with 22 bases between the two germline ends. Per germline, CDR1 ENHRY and CDR2 SYGVKD. The CDR3 totals 16 residues. This CDR3 reads CAIREDRGSLRTEAFF. DNA of the CDR3: TGTGCCATCAGGGAGGACCGAGGGTCGTTGCGTACTGAAGCTTTCTTT.

V gene TRBV5-6 combines with J gene TRBJ2-7; D may be TRBD2 (5 bases). This CDR3 spans 12 amino acids. V shed 4 bases and J shed 3 bases, with 8 bases lying between them. The germline V gene has CDR1 SGHDT and CDR2 YYEEEE. CDR3 in amino acids: CASSVAGYEQYF. CDR3 DNA sequence: TGTGCCAGCAGCGTGGCGGGCTACGAGCAGTACTTC. The whole variable domain, remainder taken from reference TRBV5-6 and TRBJ2-7, is DAGVTQSPTHLIKTRGQQVTLRCSPKSGHDTVSWYQQALGQGPQFIFQYYEEEERQRGNFPDRFSGHQFPNYSSELNVNALLLGDSALYLCASSVAGYEQYFGPGTRLTVT.

The chain joins TRBV5-4 to TRBJ1-5, with 7 bases lining up with TRBD1. The trim removed 4 bases at V and 0 bases at J, leaving 1 base unmatched. This CDR3 is 14 amino acids long. Germline CDR1 and CDR2: SGHNT and YYREEE (reference sequence). CDR3 in amino acids: CASSDRDSNQPQHF. The CDR3 DNA reads TGTGCCAGCAGCGACAGGGATAGCAATCAGCCCCAGCATTTT.

The CDR3 here is CSASPAGNIYEQYF. The CDR3 DNA follows: TGCAGTGCTAGTCCAGCGGGAAATATCTACGAGCAGTACTTC. The rearrangement links TRBV20-1 to TRBJ2-7; TRBD2 matches 7 bases. The CDR3 loop spans 14 amino acids. V lost 3 bases to trimming and J lost 3 bases; unmatched junction nucleotides: 8. Germline V CDR1 and CDR2: DFQATT, SNEGSKA (reference sequence).

This clone appeared a single time. This chain links TRBV7-8 with TRBJ2-7, with D perhaps matching TRBD2 (5 bases). The CDR3 length is 15 residues. CDR1 and CDR2 (germline): SGHVS, FQNEAQ. The ends were cut back, 1 base at V and 5 bases at J, with 15 bases in the middle. The CDR3 spells CASSLGTASGNEQYF. CDR3 nucleotide sequence: TGTGCCAGCAGCTTAGGAACGGCCTCGGGGAACGAGCAGTACTTC. The full variable domain, in which reference TRBV7-8 and TRBJ2-7 provide the parts outside the CDR3, is GAGVSQSPRYKVAKRGQDVALRCDPISGHVSLFWYQQALGQGPEFLTYFQNEAQLDKSGLPSDRFFAERPEGSVSTLKIQRTQQEDSAVYLCASSLGTASGNEQYFGPGTRLTVT.

This chain links TRBV4-3 with TRBJ1-2; 7 bases line up with TRBD1. This CDR3 is built from 17 residues. Germline V gene sequence: CDR1 LGHNA, CDR2 YSLEER. V lost 0 bases to trimming and J lost 6 bases; unmatched junction nucleotides: 13. The CDR3 sequence is CASSQEINRGSADGYTF. In DNA form, the CDR3 reads TGCGCCAGCAGCCAAGAGATAAACAGGGGTAGCGCGGATGGCTACACCTTC.

The table lists this clone with a few counts. This chain connects TRBV5-1 to TRBJ2-2; 7 positions agree with TRBD2. Looked up from germline, CDR1 is SGHRS and CDR2 is YFSETQ. V lost 2 bases, J lost 7 bases, and 5 bases stayed unmatched. There are 14 residues in the CDR3. CDR3 sequence: CASSFGAGVGELFF. The CDR3 DNA sequence: TGCGCCAGCAGCTTTGGCGCGGGGGTCGGGGAGCTGTTTTTT.

The table lists this clone with a count of one. The rearrangement joins TRBV28 to TRBJ1-5; tentative D call: TRBD1 (6 bases). CDR1 and CDR2 (germline): MDHEN, SYDVKM. The V gene lost 2 bases and the J gene lost 4 bases, with 9 bases spanning the gap. The length of the CDR3 is 14 residues. The CDR3 loop reads CASSLRGGNQPQHF. For the CDR3, the DNA is TGTGCCAGCAGTTTAAGGGGGGGGAATCAGCCCCAGCATTTT.

The rearrangement links TRBV29-1 to TRBJ1-1; D is unresolved. Trimming removed 1 base at V and 4 bases at J, with 7 bases between. The CDR3 runs to 12 residues. The germline CDR1 and CDR2 sequences are SQVTM and ANQGSEA. Here the CDR3 reads CSVEVAITEAFF. The CDR3 coding sequence is TGCAGCGTTGAAGTTGCTATCACTGAAGCTTTCTTT.

The chain links TRBV5-4 to TRBJ2-7, with 7 bases lining up with TRBD1. Losses at the gene ends were 0 bases for V and 4 bases for J; bases not matched to a gene: 1. Germline CDR1 SGHNT, CDR2 YYREEE (reference sequence). This CDR3 spans 13 amino acids. DNA of the CDR3: TGTGCCAGCAGCTTGGACAGGGGTTACGAGCAGTACTTC. Amino acid sequence: CASSLDRGYEQYF. The full variable domain, with the rest looked up from reference TRBV5-4 and TRBJ2-7, is ETGVTQSPTHLIKTRGQQVTLRCSSQSGHNTVSWYQQALGQGPQFIFQYYREEENGRGNFPPRFSGLQFPNYSSELNVNALELDDSALYLCASSLDRGYEQYFGPGTRLTVT.